The 30 T cell receptor beta chains below come from one sample, sequenced in a study of glioma-infiltrating T cells. TCR alpha and beta CDR3 regions were amplified from RNA using iRepertoire nested multiplex PCR. MiXCR, run by TCRdb on the multiplex PCR reads, gives a single entry per CDR3 protein. The sample consists of 300,000 to 450,000 distinct CDR3 sequences, 41% of them appearing once. Sequenced input: glioma tissue, nonneoplastic brain tissue, or PBMCs (not recorded which). The source is a human donor with low-grade glioma or glioblastoma, undergoing nonglioma brain surgery, or in good health (not recorded which).

The sample holds a few counts of this clonotype. The rearrangement uses TRBV20-1 and TRBJ2-3; TRBD2 might be the D (6 bases). Per the germline V gene, CDR1 is DFQATT and CDR2 is SNEGSKA (reference sequence). The CDR3 totals 12 residues. V lost 5 bases and J lost 8, with 14 bases in between. The CDR3 loop reads CSAQLVGGTQYF. For the CDR3, the DNA is TGCAGTGCTCAATTGGTCGGGGGTACGCAGTATTTT.

Note on this clonotype: A read error may be the cause here, since a much bigger clone is one base away. The gene calls are TRBV6-9 and TRBJ2-7; 9 bases map to TRBD2. This CDR3 region has 18 residues. From germline, CDR1 is MNHGY and CDR2 SVAAGI. This CDR3 reads CASSYLRVAGADSYEQCF. CDR3 bases: TGTGCCAGCAGTTACCTACGTGTAGCGGGAGCCGACTCCTACGAGCAGTGCTTC.

CDR3 DNA: TGTGCCATTCTCCCAGTGGGGGACAGGGGCAATGAGCAGTTCTTC. Protein product: CAILPVGDRGNEQFF. This chain connects TRBV6-7 to TRBJ2-1, with TRBD1 identical over 10 bases. TRBV6-7 qualifies as an ORF whose function is uncertain. The CDR3 consists of 15 residues. The V gene end was trimmed by 10 bases and the J gene end by 6 bases; junction bases not matched to a gene: 12.

About this clonotype: A read error may explain this, as a much larger clone is one base away. The chain employs TRBV28 and TRBJ2-7, with D maybe TRBD1 (5 bases). The CDR3 runs to 15 residues. Germline CDR1 reads MDHEN; CDR2 reads SYDVKM. The CDR3 DNA sequence: TGTGCCTGCAGTTCCCTAGGGGCCAGCTCCTACGAGCAGTACTTC. Amino acid sequence: CACSSLGASSYEQYF.

The DNA of the CDR3 is TGCGCCAGCAGCCAAATGGGACTAGCTCGCGAGCAGTACTTC. It yields the protein CASSQMGLAREQYF. V and J are TRBV4-1 and TRBJ2-7, with 9 bases fitting TRBD2. Germline CDR1 is MGHRA and CDR2 is YSYEKL. The CDR3 contains 14 residues. V lost 2 bases, J lost 6 bases, and 5 bases stayed unmatched.

The chain has TRBV15 and TRBJ2-3; 7 nucleotides align to TRBD2. Germline CDR1 reads LNHNV; CDR2 reads YYDKDF (reference sequence). CDR3 size: 15 residues. Germline trimming cut 1 base from V and 11 bases from J; bases unmatched to any gene: 12. The CDR3, as DNA: TGTGCCACCAGCAGAGTGGCGGGAGCGATAGACAAGCAGTATTTT. This codes for CATSRVAGAIDKQYF. The whole variable domain, filled in from reference TRBV15 and TRBJ2-3, reads DAMVIQNPRYQVTQFGKPVTLSCSQTLNHNVMYWYQQKSSQAPKLLFHYYDKDFNNEADTPDNFQSRRPNTSFCFLDIRSPGLGDTAMYLCATSRVAGAIDKQYFGPGTRLTVL.

The V call is TRBV7-2, the J call TRBJ1-2; D remains ambiguous. V gave up 5 bases and J gave up 0 bases, with 7 bases separating them. Germline V gene lookup returns CDR1 SGHTA and CDR2 FQGNSA. CDR3 size: 13 residues. The CDR3 reads CASSLFANYGYTF. The CDR3 nucleotides are TGTGCCAGCAGCCTCTTCGCTAACTATGGCTACACCTTC. Full variable domain (rest looked up from reference TRBV7-2 and TRBJ1-2): GAGVSQSPSNKVTEKGKDVELRCDPISGHTALYWYRQSLGQGLEFLIYFQGNSAPDKSGLPSDRFSAERTGGSVSTLTIQRTQQEDSAVYLCASSLFANYGYTFGSGTRLTVV.

The chain recombines TRBV28 with TRBJ2-3, with 10 nucleotides matching TRBD2. Germline V CDR1 and CDR2: MDHEN, SYDVKM. CDR3 length equals 17 residues. V lost 3 bases, J lost 0 bases, and 6 bases stayed unmatched. The CDR3 spells CASSFPTSGSSTDTQYF. The DNA of the CDR3 is TGTGCCAGCAGTTTTCCGACTAGCGGGTCTAGCACAGATACGCAGTATTTT.

This chain joins TRBV12-3 or TRBV12-4 and TRBJ1-5; 8 nucleotides match TRBD1. J lost 3 bases, V lost 6 bases, and 4 bases had no gene match. There are 14 residues in the CDR3. The chain's CDR3 is CASRGQADNQPQHF. CDR3 bases: TGTGCCAGCAGGGGACAGGCGGACAATCAGCCCCAGCATTTT.

The chain joins TRBV20-1 to TRBJ1-1; tentatively, D is TRBD1 (5 bases). Germline CDR1 reads DFQATT; CDR2 reads SNEGSKA (reference sequence). V was trimmed by 2 bases and J by 1 base, leaving 5 bases between them. This CDR3 comprises 12 residues. CDR3 sequence (DNA): TGCAGTGCTAGAAGGGGGAACACTGAAGCTTTCTTT. Translated: CSARRGNTEAFF.

A single count supports this clonotype. Possible read error: a much larger clone is one base away. The genes are TRBV6-2 or TRBV6-3 and TRBJ2-3; TRBD1 aligns across 7 bases. Germline V gene data show CDR1 as MNHEY and CDR2 as SVGEGT. CDR3 length: 14 residues. CDR3: CVSSSQQGPGTQYF. The CDR3 region has the DNA TGTGTCAGCAGTTCTCAACAGGGGCCGGGTACGCAGTATTTT.

Only a few counts were recorded for this clonotype. The J gene is TRBJ2-7, the V gene TRBV20-1; a possible D gene is TRBD2 (6 bases). CDR1 and CDR2 (germline): DFQATT, SNEGSKA (reference sequence). V lost 2 bases, J lost 0 bases, and 17 bases lay in between. The length of the CDR3 is 16 residues. CDR3 sequence (DNA): TGCAGTGCTAGATTCTACCGGGACTCCGACTCCTACGAGCAGTACTTC. This translates into CSARFYRDSDSYEQYF.

The CDR3 region has the DNA TGTGCCAGCAGCCCCCGCGGGGGGACGGGCAATCAGCCCCAGCATTTT. Translation: CASSPRGGTGNQPQHF. This chain links TRBV7-2 with TRBJ1-5; maybe TRBD1 (5 bases). Germline V gene lookup returns CDR1 SGHTA and CDR2 FQGNSA. The ends were cut back, 5 bases at V and 2 bases at J, with 16 bases in the middle. The CDR3 has 16 amino acids.

The sample holds a few counts of this clonotype. The gene calls are TRBV4-3 and TRBJ2-3; 10 positions agree with TRBD2. This CDR3 is built from 17 residues. The germline gives CDR1 LGHNA, CDR2 YSLEER. Trimming took 2 bases from V and 3 from J; bases not matched to a gene: 8. CDR3 in DNA: TGCGCCAGCAGCCAACGAGCGGGAGGGCCTAGGACAGATACGCAGTATTTT. It specifies CASSQRAGGPRTDTQYF.

The chain carries TRBV29-1 and TRBJ2-1, with 8 bases identical to TRBD2. The length of the CDR3 is 14 residues. Per germline, CDR1 SQVTM and CDR2 ANQGSEA. CDR3 loop: CSGLAGISYNEQFF. The CDR3 DNA reads as TGCAGTGGCCTAGCGGGCATCTCCTACAATGAGCAGTTCTTC.

V is TRBV7-6 and J is TRBJ2-7; TRBD2 aligns across 8 bases. The CDR3 is 18 residues long. V was pared by 0 bases and J by 7 bases, with 17 bases of the junction left unmatched. CDR1 SGHVS and CDR2 FNYEAQ come from the germline V gene. CDR3 sequence reads: CASSLARGGREVGTEQYF. The CDR3 nucleotides are TGTGCCAGCAGCTTAGCGCGAGGGGGGCGGGAGGTTGGTACGGAGCAGTACTTC.

As to this clonotype: A read error is possible here, since a much larger clone lies one base away. The V gene is TRBV10-3, the J gene TRBJ2-1; 12 bases agree with TRBD2. The CDR3 is 13 residues long. The germline V gene has CDR1 ENHRY and CDR2 SYGVKD. In DNA form, the CDR3 reads TGTGCCACACCGGGACTAGCGGGCAATGAGCAGTCCTTC. Residues: CATPGLAGNEQSF.

The V call is TRBV20-1, the J call TRBJ2-1, with 11 bases fitting TRBD2. CDR3 length equals 16 residues. Germline V gene data show CDR1 as DFQATT and CDR2 as SNEGSKA (reference sequence). The V segment lost 3 bases and the J segment 3 bases; nucleotides outside the gene matches: 7. The CDR3 sequence is CSASPLLAGGYNEQFF. CDR3 DNA: TGCAGTGCTAGCCCGCTCCTAGCGGGAGGCTACAATGAGCAGTTCTTC.

This clonotype was picked up many times. V and J are TRBV6-2 or TRBV6-3 and TRBJ2-7, with D tentatively TRBD1 or TRBD2 (5 bases each). The CDR3 is made up of 17 amino acids. The germline V gene encodes CDR1 MNHEY and CDR2 SVGEGT. With 5 bases removed from V and 0 bases from J, the gap between germline ends came to 20 bases. The CDR3: CASSPRPGPLTSYEQYF. In DNA, the CDR3 is TGTGCCAGCAGTCCCAGGCCGGGACCACTAACCTCCTACGAGCAGTACTTC.

V and J are TRBV7-2 and TRBJ1-1, with 7 bases identical to TRBD1. CDR3 size: 13 residues. Germline V gene lookup returns CDR1 SGHTA and CDR2 FQGNSA. Losses at the gene ends were 5 bases for V and 7 bases for J; bases not matched to a gene: 7. CDR3 nucleotides: TGTGCCAGCAGCCCCCTTTACAGGGGTGAAGCTTTCTTT. It codes for CASSPLYRGEAFF.

This clonotype turned up a few times. The V and J genes are TRBV4-1 and TRBJ2-7; 9 nucleotides match TRBD1. V gave up 0 bases and J gave up 0 bases; unmatched junction bases: 3. The CDR3 consists of 16 residues. Germline V gives CDR1 MGHRA, CDR2 YSYEKL. The CDR3 region has the DNA TGCGCCAGCAGCCAAGAGGGGACAGGGAGCTCCTACGAGCAGTACTTC. Translation gives CASSQEGTGSSYEQYF.

This clonotype appeared once. Written as DNA, the CDR3 is TGCGCCAGCAGCTTGGGAGGACAGGGACCCTCCTACGAGCAGTACTTC. It translates to CASSLGGQGPSYEQYF. The genes are TRBV5-1 and TRBJ2-7; 8 bases match TRBD1. Trimming removed 0 bases from V and 0 bases from J; junction bases left unmatched: 5. Germline assignment: CDR1 SGHRS and CDR2 YFSETQ. The CDR3 has 16 amino acids.

This clonotype has a handful of counts. J is TRBJ1-2 and V is TRBV10-3; no clear D gene. Trimming took 0 bases from V and 1 from J, leaving 6 bases between them. This CDR3 contains 14 residues. Germline CDR1 is ENHRY and CDR2 is SYGVKD. The chain's CDR3 is CAISESDGNYGYTF. CDR3 nucleotide sequence: TGTGCCATCAGTGAGTCGGATGGTAACTATGGCTACACCTTC.

The chain recombines TRBV18 with TRBJ2-1, with 10 nucleotides matching TRBD2. The DNA end lines up better with TRBJ2-7; the J call may be wrong. The CDR3 runs 17 residues. The germline gives CDR1 KGHSH, CDR2 LQKENI. CDR3 bases: TGTGCCAGCTCACCCGGGCTAGCGGGAGTAGGGGGGAACGAGCAGTACTTC. Encoded protein: CASSPGLAGVGGNEQYF.

This clonotype was detected a few times. V usage is TRBV7-2 and J usage is TRBJ2-5; 8 positions match TRBD1. Germline assignment: CDR1 SGHTA and CDR2 FQGNSA. The CDR3 has 15 amino acids. With V trimmed by 5 bases and J by 2 bases, 7 bases remained unmatched. This CDR3 is CASSPRTGIQETQYF. The CDR3 DNA follows: TGTGCCAGCAGCCCACGGACAGGGATACAAGAGACCCAGTACTTC.

This clonotype was counted once. The V and J genes are TRBV3-1 and TRBJ2-5; 8 positions match TRBD2. Germline V gene data show CDR1 as LGHDT and CDR2 as YNNKEL (reference sequence). The CDR3 runs 17 residues. J lost 4 bases, V lost 1 base, and 11 bases had no gene match. CDR3 DNA sequence: TGTGCCAGCAGCCAAGGGAGCCCGGGAGGGACCGGAGAGACCCAGTACTTC. It specifies CASSQGSPGGTGETQYF.

Notes on this clonotype: A much larger clone differs from this one at a single base, so this may be a read error. The chain has TRBV28 and TRBJ1-1, with D perhaps TRBD1 (5 bases). Germline-derived CDR1 and CDR2 are MDHEN and SYDVKM. This CDR3 spans 15 amino acids. DNA for the CDR3: TGTGTCATCTCGAGGGGAGTAGGTTCGGACACTGAAGCTTTCTTT. This translates into CVISRGVGSDTEAFF.

The chain joins TRBV9 to TRBJ2-3, with unresolved D. CDR1 is SGDLS and CDR2 is YYNGEE in the germline V gene. This CDR3 is 15 amino acids long. Trimming took off 4 bases at V and 0 bases at J, with 12 bases between the two ends. CDR3 nucleotides: TGTGCCAGCAGCTTAGGCGTGAGGAGCACAGATACGCAGTATTTT. The encoded protein is CASSLGVRSTDTQYF.

This clonotype was seen a handful of times. The V gene is TRBV28, the J gene TRBJ1-3; the D is unclear. V lost 5 bases to trimming and J lost 4 bases, with 18 bases between them. CDR1 is MDHEN, CDR2 SYDVKM, per germline. This CDR3 spans 16 amino acids. The CDR3 reads CASSPSDGTPGNTIYF. The CDR3 DNA reads TGTGCCAGCAGTCCCTCTGACGGCACCCCCGGAAACACCATATATTTT.

This clonotype was counted many times. The rearrangement joins TRBV15 to TRBJ2-5; D uncertain. Trimming took off 3 bases at V and 5 bases at J, with 7 bases between the two ends. There are 12 residues in the CDR3. CDR1 and CDR2 (germline): LNHNV, YYDKDF (reference sequence). The CDR3 DNA follows: TGTGCCACCAGCAGGGGATCGGAGACCCAGTACTTC. Translated: CATSRGSETQYF.